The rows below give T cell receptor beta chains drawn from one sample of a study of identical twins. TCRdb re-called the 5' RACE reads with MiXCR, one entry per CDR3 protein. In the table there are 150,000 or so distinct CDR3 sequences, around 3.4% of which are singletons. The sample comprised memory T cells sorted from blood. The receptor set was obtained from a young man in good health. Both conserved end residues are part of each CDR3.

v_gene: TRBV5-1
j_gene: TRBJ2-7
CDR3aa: CASSWGEGFREQYF

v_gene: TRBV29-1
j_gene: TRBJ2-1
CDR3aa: CSVVGTGGEWQFF

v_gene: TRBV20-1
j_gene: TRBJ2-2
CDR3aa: CSARDRREGNTGELFF

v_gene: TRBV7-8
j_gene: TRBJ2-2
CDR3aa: CASSLVGGGRTTGELFF

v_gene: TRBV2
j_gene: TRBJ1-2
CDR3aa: CASSERRGTIYGYTF

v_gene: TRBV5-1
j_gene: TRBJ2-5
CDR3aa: CASSLKLSSGRQETQYF

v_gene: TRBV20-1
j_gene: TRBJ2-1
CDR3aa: CSATGTSGGVRQFF

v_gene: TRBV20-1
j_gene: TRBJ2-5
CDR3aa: CSDLSEYQETQYF

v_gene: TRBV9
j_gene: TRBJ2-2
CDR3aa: CASSVGLAGVGTGELFF

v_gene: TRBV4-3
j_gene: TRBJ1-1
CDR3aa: CASSQGRENGEAFF

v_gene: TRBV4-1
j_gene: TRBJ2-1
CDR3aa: CASSQEFGNEQFF

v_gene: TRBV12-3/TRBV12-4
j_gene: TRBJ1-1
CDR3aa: CASSFRENTEAFF

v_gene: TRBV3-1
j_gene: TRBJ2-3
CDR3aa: CASSHGLGTDTQYF

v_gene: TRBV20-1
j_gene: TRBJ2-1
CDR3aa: CSARVRGHEQFF

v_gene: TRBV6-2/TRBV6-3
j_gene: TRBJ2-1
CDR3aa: CASRPTGGLYNEQFF

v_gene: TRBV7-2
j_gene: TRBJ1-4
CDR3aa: CASRQNSATNEKLFF

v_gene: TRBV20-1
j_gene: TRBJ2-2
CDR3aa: CSAKGLAGLGPGELFF

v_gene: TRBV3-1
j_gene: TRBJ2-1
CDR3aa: CASSQDTRARFF

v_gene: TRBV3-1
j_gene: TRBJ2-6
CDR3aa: CASSQVGRVLSGANVLTF

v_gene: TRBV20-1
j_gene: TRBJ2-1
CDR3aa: CSARDGAGTLGDEQFF

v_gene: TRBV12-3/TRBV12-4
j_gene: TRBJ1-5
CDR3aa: CASSLTRFSNQPQHF

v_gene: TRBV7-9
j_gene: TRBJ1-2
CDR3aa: CASSYTGQRYGYTF

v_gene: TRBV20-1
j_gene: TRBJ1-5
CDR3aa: CSTRGALDQPQHF

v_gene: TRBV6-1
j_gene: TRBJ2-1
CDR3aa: CASRPAGGLSNEQFF

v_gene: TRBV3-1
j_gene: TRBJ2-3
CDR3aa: CASSPLSPASTDTQYF

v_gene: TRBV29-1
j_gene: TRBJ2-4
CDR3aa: CSAEQGKEAKNIQYF

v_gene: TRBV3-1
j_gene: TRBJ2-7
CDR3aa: CASSQSGSKYEQYF

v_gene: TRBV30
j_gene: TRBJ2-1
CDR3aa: CAWSVPAGGPEEQFF

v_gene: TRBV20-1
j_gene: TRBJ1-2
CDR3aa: CSAALTPHPGEGGYTF

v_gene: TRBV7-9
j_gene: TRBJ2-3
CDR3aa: CASSLSLGVDTQYF

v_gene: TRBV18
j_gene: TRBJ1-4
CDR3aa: CASSKGQVEKLFF

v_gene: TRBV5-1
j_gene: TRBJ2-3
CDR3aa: CASSPSGTGGRDTQYF

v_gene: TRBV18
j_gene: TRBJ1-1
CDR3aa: CASSLDINTEAFF

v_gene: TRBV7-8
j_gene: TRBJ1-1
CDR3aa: CASSLSRPGDEAFF

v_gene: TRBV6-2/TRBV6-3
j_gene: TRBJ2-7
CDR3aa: CASSRRSYEQYF

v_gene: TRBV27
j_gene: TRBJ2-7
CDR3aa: CASNPQGLAGDQQYF

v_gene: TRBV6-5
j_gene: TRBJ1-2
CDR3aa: CASSSGANYGYTF

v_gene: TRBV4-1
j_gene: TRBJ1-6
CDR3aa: CASSQDRGTPPLHF

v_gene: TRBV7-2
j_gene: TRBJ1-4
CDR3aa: CASSLSGTNEKLFF

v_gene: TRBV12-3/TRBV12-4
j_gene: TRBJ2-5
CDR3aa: CASARSYETQYF

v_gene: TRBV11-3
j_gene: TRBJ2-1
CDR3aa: CASSGRPYNEQFF

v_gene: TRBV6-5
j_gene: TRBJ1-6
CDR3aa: CASSYGGRGARSPLHF

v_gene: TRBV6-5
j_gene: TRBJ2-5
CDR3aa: CASSYSGGQETQYF

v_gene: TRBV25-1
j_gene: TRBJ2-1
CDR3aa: CASRALYNEQFF

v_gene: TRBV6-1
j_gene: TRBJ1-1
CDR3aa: CASTPTGGNTEAFF

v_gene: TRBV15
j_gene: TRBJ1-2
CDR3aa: CATSRLNYHYGYTF

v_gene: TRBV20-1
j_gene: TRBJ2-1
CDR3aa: CSARFGSSGNYNEQFF

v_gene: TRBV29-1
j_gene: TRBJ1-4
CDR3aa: CSVGGQGGEKLFF

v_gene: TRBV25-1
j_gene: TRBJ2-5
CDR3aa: CASSDRGMVQTQYF

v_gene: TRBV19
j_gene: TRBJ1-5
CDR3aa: CASKNQEAGAAQPQHF

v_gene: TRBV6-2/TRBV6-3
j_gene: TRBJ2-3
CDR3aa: CASSTSSVTDTQYF